A selection of T cell receptor beta chains follows, all from one sample in a study of neoadjuvant anti-PD-1 for oral cavity cancer. This table comes from immunoSEQ multiplex PCR, and its TCRdb copy is limited to in-frame clones, with some not included. The table records 7,500 to 10,000 clones, about three fifths of them present only once. The starting material was PBMCs, obtained after nivolumab (anti-PD-1) treatment. The receptors derive from a person aged 35-80 years with oral cavity squamous cell carcinoma. The CDR3 runs from the conserved cysteine through the conserved F or W. A D gene is named only where the DNA matches it firmly. Clone size is not always given. Where it is, it says once, few, many or a class for expanded clones.

>few|TRBJ1-6|TRBV11-2|TRBD1
TGTGCCAGCAGGGGACAGGGTTATTCACCCCTCCACTTT
CASRGQGYSPLHF
>.|TRBJ1-1|TRBV27|.
TGTGCCAGCAGCCGGGGACGGAATGAAGCTTTCTTT
CASSRGRNEAFF
>.|TRBJ1-1|TRBV19|.
TGTGCCAGTAGCATGAGAAGGGGCCGGAACACTGAAGCTTTCTTT
CASSMRRGRNTEAFF
>.|TRBJ2-7|TRBV15|TRBD2
TGTGCCACCAGCCCACGGGGGGGATACTCCTACGAGCAGTACTTC
CATSPRGGYSYEQYF
>.|TRBJ2-5|TRBV15|TRBD1
TGTGCCACCAGCAGGGACAGGGGAAAGACCCAGTACTTC
CATSRDRGKTQYF
>few|TRBJ2-2|TRBV14|TRBD1
TGTGCCAGCAGCCAGCGGACAGGGCAAGTCGACGGGGAGCTGTTTTTT
CASSQRTGQVDGELFF
>.|TRBJ2-2|TRBV5-4|.
TGTGCCAGCAGCCAAATGGGGTTCACGAACACCGGGGAGCTGTTTTTT
CASSQMGFTNTGELFF
>.|TRBJ2-7|TRBV7-8|.
TGTGCCAGCAGCTCCGGAGGCCCCTCCTACGAGCAGTACTTC
CASSSGGPSYEQYF
>.|TRBJ2-2|TRBV30|.
TGTGCCGGAAAGCTAGATTACACCGGGGAGCTGTTTTTT
CAGKLDYTGELFF
>few|TRBJ1-2|TRBV2|.
TGTGCCAGCTCGACAGAGAACTATGGCTACACCTTC
CASSTENYGYTF
>.|TRBJ1-3|TRBV4-1|TRBD1
TGCGCCAGCAGCCAAAACCCGCCAATGACAGGGTCTTGGGACACCATATATTTT
CASSQNPPMTGSWDTIYF
>.|TRBJ2-1|TRBV5-6|TRBD2
TGTGCCAGCAGCTTTAGCGGGGGGTATGAGCAGTTCTTC
CASSFSGGYEQFF
>.|TRBJ1-5|TRBV7-9|TRBD1
TGTGCCAGCAGCTCAACAGGGGGCCCTAGGGAGCCCCAGCATTTT
CASSSTGGPREPQHF
>few|TRBJ1-1|TRBV16|TRBD1
TGTGCCAGCAGCCCCGGACAGGGTGACACTGAAGCTTTCTTT
CASSPGQGDTEAFF
>few|TRBJ1-5|TRBV15|TRBD1
TGTGCCACCAGCAGAGATCATGACAGGGTAGAACAGCCCCAGCATTTT
CATSRDHDRVEQPQHF
>once|TRBJ1-2|TRBV4-1|.
TGCGCCGTCTCACGCCATGGAATTTCCTATGGCTACACCTTC
CAVSRHGISYGYTF
>.|TRBJ1-1|TRBV5-5|TRBD1
TGTGCCAGCAGCTCAATGACAGGGGAGAACACTGAAGCTTTCTTT
CASSSMTGENTEAFF
>.|TRBJ2-2|TRBV7-3|TRBD2
TGTGCCAGCAGACTAGCGGGGAACACCGGGGAGCTGTTTTTT
CASRLAGNTGELFF
>.|TRBJ1-4|TRBV5-4|.
TGTGCCAGCAGCTTACAGGGCTTTGCTAATGAAAAACTGTTTTTT
CASSLQGFANEKLFF
>.|TRBJ2-1|TRBV5-1|.
TGCGCCAGCAGCTTGGTTCAGGAAGGGGGGAAGTTCTTC
CASSLVQEGGKFF
>.|TRBJ2-3|TRBV19|.
TGTGCCAGTGGTATCACAGATACGCAGTATTTT
CASGITDTQYF
>.|TRBJ1-6|TRBV2|TRBD1
TGTGCCAGCAGCCTGGACAGGAATAATTCACCCCTCCACTTT
CASSLDRNNSPLHF
>.|TRBJ1-2|TRBV4-1|.
TGCGCCAGCAGCCAAGTCTATACAGTAGGCTATGGCTACACCTTC
CASSQVYTVGYGYTF